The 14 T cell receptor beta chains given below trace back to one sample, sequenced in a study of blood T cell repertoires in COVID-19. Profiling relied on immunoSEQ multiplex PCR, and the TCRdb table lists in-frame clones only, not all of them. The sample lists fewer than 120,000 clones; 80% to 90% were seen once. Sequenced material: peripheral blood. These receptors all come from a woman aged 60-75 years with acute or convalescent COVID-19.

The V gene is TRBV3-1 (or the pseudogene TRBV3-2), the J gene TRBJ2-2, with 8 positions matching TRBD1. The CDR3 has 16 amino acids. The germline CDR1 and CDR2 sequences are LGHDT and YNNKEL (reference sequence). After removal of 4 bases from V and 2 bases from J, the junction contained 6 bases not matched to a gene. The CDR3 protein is CASSLAGTGNTGELFF. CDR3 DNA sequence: TGTGCCAGCAGCCTGGCAGGGACAGGAAACACCGGGGAGCTGTTTTTT.

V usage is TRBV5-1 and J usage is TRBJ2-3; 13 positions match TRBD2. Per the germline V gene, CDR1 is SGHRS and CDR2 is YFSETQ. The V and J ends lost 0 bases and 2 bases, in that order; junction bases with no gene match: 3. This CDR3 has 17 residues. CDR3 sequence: CASSLGLAGGLTDTQYF. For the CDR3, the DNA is TGCGCCAGCAGCTTGGGACTAGCGGGGGGCCTCACAGATACGCAGTATTTT.

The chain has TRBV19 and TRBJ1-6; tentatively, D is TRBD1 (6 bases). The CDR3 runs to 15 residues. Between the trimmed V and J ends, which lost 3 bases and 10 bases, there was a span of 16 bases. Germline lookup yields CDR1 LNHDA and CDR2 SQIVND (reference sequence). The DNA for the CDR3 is TGTGCCAGTAGTATGGGGGGGCGCAGGGGCTCACCCCTCCACTTT. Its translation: CASSMGGRRGSPLHF.

The CDR3 region has the DNA TGTGCCATCAGAGAAGACAGCACAAAAGGCTACACCTTC. As protein: CAIREDSTKGYTF. The chain combines TRBV10-3 with TRBJ1-2; perhaps TRBD1 as D (5 bases). There are 13 residues in the CDR3. V gave up 6 bases and J gave up 8 bases, with 16 bases separating them. The germline V gene encodes CDR1 ENHRY and CDR2 SYGVKD.

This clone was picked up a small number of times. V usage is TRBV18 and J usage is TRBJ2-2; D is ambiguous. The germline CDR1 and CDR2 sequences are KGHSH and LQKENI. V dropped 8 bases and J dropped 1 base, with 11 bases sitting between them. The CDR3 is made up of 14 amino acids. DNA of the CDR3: TGTGCCAGCACCGTTCGAGGGAACACCGGGGAGCTGTTTTTT. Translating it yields CASTVRGNTGELFF.

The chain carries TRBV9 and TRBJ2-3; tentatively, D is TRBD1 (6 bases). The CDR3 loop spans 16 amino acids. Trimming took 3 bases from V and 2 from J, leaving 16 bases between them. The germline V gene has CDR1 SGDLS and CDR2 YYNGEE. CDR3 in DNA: TGTGCCAGCAGCGCCGGACTGGGGGCGGCCACAGATACGCAGTATTTT. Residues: CASSAGLGAATDTQYF.

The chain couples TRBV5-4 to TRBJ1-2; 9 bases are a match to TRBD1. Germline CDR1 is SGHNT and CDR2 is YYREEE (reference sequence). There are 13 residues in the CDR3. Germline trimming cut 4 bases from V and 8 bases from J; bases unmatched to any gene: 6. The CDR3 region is CASSIQGARGYTF. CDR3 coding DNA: TGTGCCAGCAGCATACAGGGGGCGCGGGGCTACACCTTC.

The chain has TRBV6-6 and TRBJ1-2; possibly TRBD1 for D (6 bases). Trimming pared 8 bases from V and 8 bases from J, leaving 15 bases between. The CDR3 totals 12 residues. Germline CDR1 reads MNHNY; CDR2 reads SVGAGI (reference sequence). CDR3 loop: CASANREWGYTF. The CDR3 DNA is TGTGCCAGCGCCAACAGGGAATGGGGCTACACCTTC.

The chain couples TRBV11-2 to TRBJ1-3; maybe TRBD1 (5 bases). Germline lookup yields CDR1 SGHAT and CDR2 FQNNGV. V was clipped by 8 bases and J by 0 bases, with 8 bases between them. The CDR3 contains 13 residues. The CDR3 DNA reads TGTGCCAGCTGGGGGGGCTCTGGAAACACCATATATTTT. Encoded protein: CASWGGSGNTIYF.

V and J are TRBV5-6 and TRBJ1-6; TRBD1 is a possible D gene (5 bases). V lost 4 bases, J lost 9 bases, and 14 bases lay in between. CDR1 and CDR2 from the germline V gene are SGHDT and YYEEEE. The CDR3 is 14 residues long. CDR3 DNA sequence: TGTGCCAGCAGCCCGGGGCGGGGACTTTCACCCCTCCACTTT. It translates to CASSPGRGLSPLHF.

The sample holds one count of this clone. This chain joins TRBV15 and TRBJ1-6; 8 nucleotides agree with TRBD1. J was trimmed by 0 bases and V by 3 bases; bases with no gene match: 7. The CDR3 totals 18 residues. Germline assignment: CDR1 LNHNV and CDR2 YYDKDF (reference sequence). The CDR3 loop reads CATSRWTGMSSYNSPLHF. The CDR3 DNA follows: TGTGCCACCAGCAGGTGGACAGGGATGAGCTCCTATAATTCACCCCTCCACTTT.

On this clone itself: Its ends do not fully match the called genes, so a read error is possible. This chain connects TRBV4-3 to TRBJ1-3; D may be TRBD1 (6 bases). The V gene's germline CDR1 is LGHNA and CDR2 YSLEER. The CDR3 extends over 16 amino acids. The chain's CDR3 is CASSSQGRSVGDTIYF. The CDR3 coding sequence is TGCGCCAGCAGCTCACAGGGCAGGTCCGTTGGAGACACCATATATTTT.

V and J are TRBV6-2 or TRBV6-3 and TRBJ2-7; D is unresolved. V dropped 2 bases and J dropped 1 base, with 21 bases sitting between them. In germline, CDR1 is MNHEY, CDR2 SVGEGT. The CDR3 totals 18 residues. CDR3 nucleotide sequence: TGTGCCAGCAGTTACCCAACCGGTCTGCGGAGACTTTCCTACGAGCAGTACTTC. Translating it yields CASSYPTGLRRLSYEQYF.

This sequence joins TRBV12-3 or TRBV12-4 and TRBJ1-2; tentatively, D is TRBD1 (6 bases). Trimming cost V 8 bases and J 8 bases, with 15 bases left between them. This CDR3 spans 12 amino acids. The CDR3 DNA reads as TGTGCCAGCTTCCCGGGGGGCGCCGGCTACACCTTC. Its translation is CASFPGGAGYTF.